This TCR beta chain appears in the sequencing data of a study of tumor-infiltrating lymphocytes in primary liver carcinoma. Background on the study: Samples produced roughly 3.5 to 7.5 million productive TCRbeta reads, comparable across tissue types.

At least ten counts were recorded for this clonotype. As yet, its antigen is unknown. The study's findings and limits: It was observed that only about 7-25% of the top clones appeared in every one of the five tumor regions. Lower overlap was observed for tumor-adjacent and tumor-blood pairs relative to tumor region pairs.

Extraction of RNA together with DNA used roughly 19-32 mg of unsorted bulk tissue. The authors made TCR beta cDNA from around 500 ng total RNA with a constant-region primer. Three rounds of nested multiplex PCR with slightly modified ARM-PCR produced TCR beta libraries. Amplification in the first two PCR rounds was performed using TRBV1-TRBV30 forward primers and a C-beta reverse primer for 10 cycles each. A single record per CDR3 protein comes from TCRdb applying MiXCR to the multiplex PCR reads. This sample carries under 90,000 distinct CDR3 sequences, about three quarters of them seen once, and the ten largest clones take just under 20%. J lost 5 bases, V lost 3 bases, and 6 bases had no gene match. The length of the CDR3 is 14 residues.

The sample was liver tumor tissue from sampling region 1. Subset meaning: tumor region T1, superior pole. The clonotype originates from a man between 40 and 49 years old with primary liver carcinoma and hepatitis B virus infection. The chain recombines TRBV12-3 or TRBV12-4 with TRBJ2-7, with TRBD1 matching over 8 bases. CDR3 coding DNA: TGTGCCAGCAGTTTGGGGCAGGGGGCCAACGAGCAGTACTTC. Protein sequence: CASSLGQGANEQYF.